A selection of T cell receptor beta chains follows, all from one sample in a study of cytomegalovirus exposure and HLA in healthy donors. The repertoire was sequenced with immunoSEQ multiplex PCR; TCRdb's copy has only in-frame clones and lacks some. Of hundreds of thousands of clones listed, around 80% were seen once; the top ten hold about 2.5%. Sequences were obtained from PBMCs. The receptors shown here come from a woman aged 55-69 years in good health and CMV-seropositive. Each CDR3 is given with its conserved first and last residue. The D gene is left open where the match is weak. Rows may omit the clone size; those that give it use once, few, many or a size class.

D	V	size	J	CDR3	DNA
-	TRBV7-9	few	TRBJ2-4	CSSSLRDTNKGNIQYF	TGTTCCAGCAGCTTACGGGACACTAATAAGGGAAACATTCAGTACTTC
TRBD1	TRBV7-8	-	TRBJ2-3	CASSPRQGDSTDTQYF	TGTGCCAGCAGCCCGAGACAGGGGGATAGCACAGATACGCAGTATTTT
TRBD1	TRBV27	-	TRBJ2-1	CASSRDRAPSYNEQFF	TGTGCCAGCAGTAGGGACAGGGCCCCCTCCTACAATGAGCAGTTCTTC
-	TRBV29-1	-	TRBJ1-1	CSVTGFGNTEAFF	TGCAGCGTAACAGGGTTTGGGAACACTGAAGCTTTCTTT
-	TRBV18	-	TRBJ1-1	CASSPPGQGRVEAFF	TGTGCCAGCTCACCACCGGGGCAGGGGAGGGTTGAAGCTTTCTTT
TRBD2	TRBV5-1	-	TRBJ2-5	CASSLGLAAETQYF	TGCGCCAGCAGCTTAGGGCTAGCGGCAGAGACCCAGTACTTC
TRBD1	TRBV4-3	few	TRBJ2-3	CASSQSGTGSADTQYF	TGCGCCAGCAGCCAGTCCGGGACAGGGAGTGCAGATACGCAGTATTTT
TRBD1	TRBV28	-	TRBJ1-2	CASSASGGYGYTF	TGTGCCAGCAGTGCCTCAGGGGGATATGGCTACACCTTC
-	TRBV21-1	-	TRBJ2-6	CASSKEGTGANVLTF	TGTGCCAGCAGCAAAGAGGGGACTGGGGCCAACGTCCTGACTTTC
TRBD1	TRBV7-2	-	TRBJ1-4	CASSYIQGRSEKLFF	TGTGCCAGCAGTTATATACAGGGGAGGAGTGAAAAACTGTTTTTT
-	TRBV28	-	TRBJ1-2	CASSLPFGQLSGGYTF	TGTGCCAGCAGTCTCCCTTTCGGACAGCTTTCGGGTGGCTACACCTTC
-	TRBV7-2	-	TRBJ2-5	CASTTWAGLETQYF	TGTGCCAGCACCACCTGGGCGGGACTGGAGACCCAGTACTTC
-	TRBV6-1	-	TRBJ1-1	CAVGTTTEAFF	TGTGCAGTAGGGACAACCACTGAAGCTTTCTTT
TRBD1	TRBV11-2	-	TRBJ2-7	CASRRQGIAYEQYF	TGTGCCAGCAGACGACAGGGAATAGCCTACGAGCAGTACTTC
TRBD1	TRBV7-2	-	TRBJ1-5	CASSRQGAGQPQHF	TGTGCCAGCAGCCGACAGGGGGCAGGTCAGCCCCAGCATTTT
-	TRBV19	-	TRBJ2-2	CASSMFGQTNTGELFF	TGTGCCAGTAGTATGTTCGGACAGACAAACACCGGGGAGCTGTTTTTT
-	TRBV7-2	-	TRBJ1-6	CASSFTQGGSPLHF	TGTGCCAGCAGCTTCACGCAGGGAGGGTCACCCCTCCACTTT
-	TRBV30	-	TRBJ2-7	CAWNRGAYEQYF	TGTGCCTGGAACCGGGGTGCCTACGAGCAGTACTTC
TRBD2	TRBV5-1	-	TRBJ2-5	CASSLEGTRAESETQYF	TGCGCCAGCAGCTTGGAAGGGACTAGGGCGGAATCAGAGACCCAGTACTTC
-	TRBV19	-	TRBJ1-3	CASSMPKGVSGNTIYF	TGTGCCAGTAGTATGCCCAAGGGGGTCTCTGGAAACACCATATATTTT
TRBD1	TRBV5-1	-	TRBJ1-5	CASSRETGLNQPQHF	TGCGCCAGCAGCCGGGAGACAGGGTTAAATCAGCCCCAGCATTTT
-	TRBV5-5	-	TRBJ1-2	CASSLGGGLNYGYTF	TGTGCCAGCAGCTTGGGAGGAGGGCTTAACTATGGCTACACCTTC
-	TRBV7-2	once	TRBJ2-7	CASSITRGFRYEQYF	TGTGCCAGCAGCATAACTCGGGGATTTCGTTACGAGCAGTACTTC
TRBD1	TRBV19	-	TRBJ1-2	CASRPLTGAYGYTF	TGTGCCAGTAGACCCCTGACAGGGGCGTATGGCTACACCTTC
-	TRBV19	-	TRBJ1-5	CASNYRALNQPQHF	TGTGCCAGTAATTACAGGGCCCTCAATCAGCCCCAGCATTTT